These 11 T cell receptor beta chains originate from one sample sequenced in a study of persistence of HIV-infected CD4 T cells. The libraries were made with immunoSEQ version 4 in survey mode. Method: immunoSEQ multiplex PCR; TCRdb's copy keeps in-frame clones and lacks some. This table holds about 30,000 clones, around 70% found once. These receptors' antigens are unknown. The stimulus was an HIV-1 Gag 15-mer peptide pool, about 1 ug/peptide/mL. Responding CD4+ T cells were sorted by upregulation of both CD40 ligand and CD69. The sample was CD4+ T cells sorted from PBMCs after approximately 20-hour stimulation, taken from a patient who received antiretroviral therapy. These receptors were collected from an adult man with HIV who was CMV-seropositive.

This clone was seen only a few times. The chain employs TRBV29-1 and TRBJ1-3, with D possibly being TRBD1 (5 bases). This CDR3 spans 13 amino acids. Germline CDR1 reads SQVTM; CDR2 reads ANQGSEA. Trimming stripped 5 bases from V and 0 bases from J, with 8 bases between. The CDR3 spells CSVSRASGNTIYF. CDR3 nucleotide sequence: TGCAGCGTTAGCAGGGCCTCTGGAAACACCATATATTTT.

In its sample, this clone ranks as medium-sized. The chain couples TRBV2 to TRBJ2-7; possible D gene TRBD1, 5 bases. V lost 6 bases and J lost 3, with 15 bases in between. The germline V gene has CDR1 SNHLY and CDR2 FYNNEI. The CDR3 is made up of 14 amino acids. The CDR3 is CASSQRSTVYEQYF. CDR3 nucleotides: TGTGCCAGCAGCCAACGTTCGACAGTCTACGAGCAGTACTTC.

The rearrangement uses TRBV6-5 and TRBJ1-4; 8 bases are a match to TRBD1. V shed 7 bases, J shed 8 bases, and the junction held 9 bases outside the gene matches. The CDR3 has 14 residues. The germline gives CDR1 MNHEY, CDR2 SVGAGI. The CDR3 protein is CASTIQGAREKLFF. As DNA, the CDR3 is TGTGCCAGCACTATTCAGGGGGCACGGGAAAAACTGTTTTTT.

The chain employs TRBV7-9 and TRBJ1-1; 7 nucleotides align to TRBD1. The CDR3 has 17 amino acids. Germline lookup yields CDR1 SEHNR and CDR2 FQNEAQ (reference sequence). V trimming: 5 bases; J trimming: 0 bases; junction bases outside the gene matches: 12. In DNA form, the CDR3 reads TGTGCCAGCAGCCCTGAAAGGGGGCAGGTCTTGAACACTGAAGCTTTCTTT. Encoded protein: CASSPERGQVLNTEAFF.

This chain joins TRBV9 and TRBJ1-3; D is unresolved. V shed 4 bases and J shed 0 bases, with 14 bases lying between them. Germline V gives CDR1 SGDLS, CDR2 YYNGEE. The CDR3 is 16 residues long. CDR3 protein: CASSPQPSSSGNTIYF. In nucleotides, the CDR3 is TGTGCCAGCAGCCCACAGCCAAGCTCCTCTGGAAACACCATATATTTT.

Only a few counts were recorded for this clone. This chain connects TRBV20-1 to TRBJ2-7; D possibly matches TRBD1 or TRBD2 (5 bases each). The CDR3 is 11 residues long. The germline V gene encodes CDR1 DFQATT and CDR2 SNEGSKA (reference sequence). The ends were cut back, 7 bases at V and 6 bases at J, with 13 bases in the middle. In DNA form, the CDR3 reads TGCAGTGGGGGGAGTTTAGGCGAGCAGTACTTC. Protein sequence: CSGGSLGEQYF.

The CDR3 spells CATGRAFQETQYF. As DNA, the CDR3 is TGTGCCACCGGACGGGCCTTCCAAGAGACCCAGTACTTC. J is TRBJ2-5 and V is TRBV19; D remains unclear. CDR3 size: 13 residues. Germline V gives CDR1 LNHDA, CDR2 SQIVND (reference sequence). The ends were cut back, 10 bases at V and 1 base at J, with 13 bases in the middle.

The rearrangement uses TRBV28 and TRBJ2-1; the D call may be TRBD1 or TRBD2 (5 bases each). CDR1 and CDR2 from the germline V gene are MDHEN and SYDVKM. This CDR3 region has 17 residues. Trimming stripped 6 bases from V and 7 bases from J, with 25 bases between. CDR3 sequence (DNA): TGTGCCAGCAGCCCTCCCCCCGGGACCGCCTGGGGAAATGAGCAGTTCTTC. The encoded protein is CASSPPPGTAWGNEQFF. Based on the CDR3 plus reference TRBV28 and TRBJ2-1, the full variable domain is DVKVTQSSRYLVKRTGEKVFLECVQDMDHENMFWYRQDPGLGLRLIYFSYDVKMKEKGDIPEGYSVSREKKERFSLILESASTNQTSMYLCASSPPPGTAWGNEQFFGPGTRLTVL.

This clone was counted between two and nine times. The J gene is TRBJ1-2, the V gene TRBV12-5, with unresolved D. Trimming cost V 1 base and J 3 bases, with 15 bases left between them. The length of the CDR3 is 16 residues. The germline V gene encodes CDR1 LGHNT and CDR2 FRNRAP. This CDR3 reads CASGLAYTTVDYGYTF. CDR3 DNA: TGTGCTAGTGGTTTGGCCTACACTACTGTGGACTATGGCTACACCTTC.

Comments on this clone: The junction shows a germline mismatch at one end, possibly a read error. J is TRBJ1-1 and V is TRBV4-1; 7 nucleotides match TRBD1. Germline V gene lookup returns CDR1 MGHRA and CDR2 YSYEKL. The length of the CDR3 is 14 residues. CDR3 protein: CASSPTGMGTEVFF. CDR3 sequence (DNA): TGCGCCAGCAGCCCGACAGGGATGGGCACTGAAGTTTTCTTT.

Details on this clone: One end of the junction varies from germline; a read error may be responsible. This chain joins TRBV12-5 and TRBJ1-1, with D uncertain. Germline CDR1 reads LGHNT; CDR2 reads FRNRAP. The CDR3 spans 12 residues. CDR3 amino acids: CASGLDYTEAFF. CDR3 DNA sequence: TGTGCTAGTGGGTTGGATTACACTGAAGCTTTCTTT.